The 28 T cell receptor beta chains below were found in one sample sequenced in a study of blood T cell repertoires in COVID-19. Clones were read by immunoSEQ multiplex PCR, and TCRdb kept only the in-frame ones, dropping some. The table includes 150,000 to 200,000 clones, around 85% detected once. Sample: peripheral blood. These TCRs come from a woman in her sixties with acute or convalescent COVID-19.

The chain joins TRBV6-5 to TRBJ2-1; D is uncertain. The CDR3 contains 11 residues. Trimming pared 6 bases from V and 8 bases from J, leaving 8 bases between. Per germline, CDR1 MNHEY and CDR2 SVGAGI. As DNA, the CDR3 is TGTGCCAGCAGCCAGTCGCATGAGCAGTTCTTC. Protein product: CASSQSHEQFF.

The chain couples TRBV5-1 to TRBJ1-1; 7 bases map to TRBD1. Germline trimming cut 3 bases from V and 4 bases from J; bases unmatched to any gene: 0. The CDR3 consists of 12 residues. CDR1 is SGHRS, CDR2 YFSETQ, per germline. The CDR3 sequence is CASSSGGTEAFF. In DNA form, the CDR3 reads TGCGCCAGCAGCTCAGGGGGCACTGAAGCTTTCTTT.

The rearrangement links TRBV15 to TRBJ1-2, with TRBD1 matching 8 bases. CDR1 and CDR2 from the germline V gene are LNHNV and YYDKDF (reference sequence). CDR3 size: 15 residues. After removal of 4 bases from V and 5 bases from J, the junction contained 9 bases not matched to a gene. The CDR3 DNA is TGTGCCACCAGCAATTTGGACAGGGAGGGGTATGGCTACACCTTC. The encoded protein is CATSNLDREGYGYTF.

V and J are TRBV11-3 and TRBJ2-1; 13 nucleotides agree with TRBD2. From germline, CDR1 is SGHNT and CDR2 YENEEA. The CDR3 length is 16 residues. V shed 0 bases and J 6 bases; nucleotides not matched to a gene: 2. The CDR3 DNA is TGTGCCAGCAGCTTAGAAGGACTAGCGGGAGCCAATGAGCAGTTCTTC. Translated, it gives CASSLEGLAGANEQFF.

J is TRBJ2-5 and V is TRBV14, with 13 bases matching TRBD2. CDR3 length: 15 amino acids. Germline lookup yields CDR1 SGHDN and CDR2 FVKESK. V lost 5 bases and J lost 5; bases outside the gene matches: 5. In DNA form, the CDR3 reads TGTGCCAGCAGCGTAGGACTAGCGGGAGCTGAGACCCAGTACTTC. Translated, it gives CASSVGLAGAETQYF.

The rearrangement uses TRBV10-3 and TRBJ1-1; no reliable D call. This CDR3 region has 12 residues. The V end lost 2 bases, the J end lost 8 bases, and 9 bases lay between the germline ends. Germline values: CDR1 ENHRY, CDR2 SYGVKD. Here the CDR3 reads CAISETQAEAFF. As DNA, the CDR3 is TGTGCCATCAGTGAGACGCAGGCGGAAGCTTTCTTT.

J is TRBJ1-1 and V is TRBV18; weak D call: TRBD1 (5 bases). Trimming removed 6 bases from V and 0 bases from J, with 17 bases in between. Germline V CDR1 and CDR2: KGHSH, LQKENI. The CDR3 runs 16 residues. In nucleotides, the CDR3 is TGTGCCAGCTCTCCAGGGTCCGGACACTTGAACACTGAAGCTTTCTTT. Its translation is CASSPGSGHLNTEAFF.

CDR3 in amino acids: CASSPAGRGNEQFF. The CDR3 DNA reads as TGTGCCAGCAGTCCCGCTGGCAGGGGGAATGAGCAGTTCTTC. The chain is built from TRBV27 and TRBJ2-1; 7 bases align to TRBD1. This CDR3 contains 14 residues. The germline CDR1 and CDR2 sequences are MNHEY and SMNVEV (reference sequence). The V segment lost 5 bases and the J segment 7 bases; nucleotides outside the gene matches: 8.

The CDR3 loop is CASSGTGGYEQYF. In DNA form, the CDR3 reads TGTGCCAGTAGCGGGACAGGGGGCTACGAGCAGTACTTC. The chain employs TRBV19 and TRBJ2-7; TRBD1 matches at 11 bases. The CDR3 length is 13 residues. Looked up from germline, CDR1 is LNHDA and CDR2 is SQIVND (reference sequence). The ends lost 6 bases at V and 3 bases at J; junction bases unmatched: 1.

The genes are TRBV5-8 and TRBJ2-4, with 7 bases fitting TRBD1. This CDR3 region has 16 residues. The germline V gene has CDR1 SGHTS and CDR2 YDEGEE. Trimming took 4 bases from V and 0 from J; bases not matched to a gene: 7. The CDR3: CASSVRDSLAKNIQYF. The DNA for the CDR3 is TGTGCCAGCAGCGTCCGGGACAGCTTAGCCAAAAACATTCAGTACTTC.

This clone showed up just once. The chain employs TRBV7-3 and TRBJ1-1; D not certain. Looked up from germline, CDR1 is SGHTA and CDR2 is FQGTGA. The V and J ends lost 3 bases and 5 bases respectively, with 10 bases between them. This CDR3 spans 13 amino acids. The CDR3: CASSFGVQTEAFF. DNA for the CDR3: TGTGCCAGCAGCTTCGGGGTACAGACTGAAGCTTTCTTT.

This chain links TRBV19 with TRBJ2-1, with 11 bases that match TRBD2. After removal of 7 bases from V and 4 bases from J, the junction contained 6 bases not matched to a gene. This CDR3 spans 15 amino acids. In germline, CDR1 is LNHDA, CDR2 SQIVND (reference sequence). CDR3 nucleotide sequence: TGTGCCAGTAATTTAGCGGGAGGGGGGTACAATGAGCAGTTCTTC. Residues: CASNLAGGGYNEQFF. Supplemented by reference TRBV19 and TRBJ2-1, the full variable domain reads DGGITQSPKYLFRKEGQNVTLSCEQNLNHDAMYWYRQDPGQGLRLIYYSQIVNDFQKGDIAEGYSVSREKKESFPLTVTSAQKNPTAFYLCASNLAGGGYNEQFFGPGTRLTVL.

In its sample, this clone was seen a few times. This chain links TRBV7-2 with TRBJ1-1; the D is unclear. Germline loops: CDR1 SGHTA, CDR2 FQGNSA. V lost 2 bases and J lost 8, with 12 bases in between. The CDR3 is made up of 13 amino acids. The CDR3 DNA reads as TGTGCCAGCAGCTTACTCAGCGGACGGGAAGCTTTCTTT. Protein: CASSLLSGREAFF.

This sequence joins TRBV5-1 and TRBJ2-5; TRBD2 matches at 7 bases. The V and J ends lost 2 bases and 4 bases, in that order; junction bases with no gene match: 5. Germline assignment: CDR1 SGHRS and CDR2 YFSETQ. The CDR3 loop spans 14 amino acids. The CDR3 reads CASSLTSGGETQYF. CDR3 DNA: TGCGCCAGCAGCTTAACATCGGGGGGAGAGACCCAGTACTTC.

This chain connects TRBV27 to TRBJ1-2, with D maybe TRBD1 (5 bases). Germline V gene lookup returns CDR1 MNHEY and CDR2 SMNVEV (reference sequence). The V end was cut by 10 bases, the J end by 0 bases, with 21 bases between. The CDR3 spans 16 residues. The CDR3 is CANLYPSTATNYGYTF. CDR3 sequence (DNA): TGTGCCAACCTCTACCCCTCGACAGCGACTAACTATGGCTACACCTTC.

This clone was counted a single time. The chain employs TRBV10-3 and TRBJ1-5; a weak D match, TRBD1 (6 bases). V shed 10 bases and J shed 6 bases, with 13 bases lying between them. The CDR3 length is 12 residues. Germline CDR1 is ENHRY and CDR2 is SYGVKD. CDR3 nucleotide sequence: TGTGCCACCGACCCAGGGGTTCAGCCCCAGCATTTT. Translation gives CATDPGVQPQHF.

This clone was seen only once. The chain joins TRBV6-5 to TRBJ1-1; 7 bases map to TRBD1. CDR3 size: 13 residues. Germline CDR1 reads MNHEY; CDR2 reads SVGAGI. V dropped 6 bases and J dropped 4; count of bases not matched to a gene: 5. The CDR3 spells CASSQTGTTEAFF. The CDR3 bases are TGTGCCAGCAGCCAGACAGGGACCACTGAAGCTTTCTTT.

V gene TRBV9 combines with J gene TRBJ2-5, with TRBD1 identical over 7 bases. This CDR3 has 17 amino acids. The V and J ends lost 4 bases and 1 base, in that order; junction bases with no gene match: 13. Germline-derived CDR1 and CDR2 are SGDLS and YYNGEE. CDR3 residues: CASSSSYRGSAQETQYF. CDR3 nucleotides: TGTGCCAGCAGCTCCTCTTACAGGGGATCGGCCCAAGAGACCCAGTACTTC.

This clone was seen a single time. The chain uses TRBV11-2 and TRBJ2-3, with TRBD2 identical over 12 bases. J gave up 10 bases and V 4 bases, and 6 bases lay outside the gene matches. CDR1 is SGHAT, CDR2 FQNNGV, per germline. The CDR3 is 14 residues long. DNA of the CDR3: TGTGCCAGCAGCTCGTCTAGCGGGGGGGGCTCGCAGTATTTT. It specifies CASSSSSGGGSQYF. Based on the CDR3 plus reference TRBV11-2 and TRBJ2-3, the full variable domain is EAGVAQSPRYKIIEKRQSVAFWCNPISGHATLYWYQQILGQGPKLLIQFQNNGVVDDSQLPKDRFSAERLKGVDSTLKIQPAKLEDSAVYLCASSSSSGGGSQYFGPGTRLTVL.

Here the CDR3 DNA reads TGTGCCAGCAGCTTCGGACAGAATCAGCCCCAGCATTTT. Protein sequence: CASSFGQNQPQHF. This sequence joins TRBV11-2 and TRBJ1-5; D is possibly TRBD1 (6 bases). Germline CDR1 is SGHAT and CDR2 is FQNNGV. This CDR3 comprises 13 residues. Trimming shortened V by 3 bases and J by 4 bases, and 7 bases separated the two germline ends.

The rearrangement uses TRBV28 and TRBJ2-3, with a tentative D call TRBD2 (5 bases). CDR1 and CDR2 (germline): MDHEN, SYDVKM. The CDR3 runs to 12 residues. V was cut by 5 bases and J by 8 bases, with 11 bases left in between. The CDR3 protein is CASSRTLATQYF. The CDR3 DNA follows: TGTGCCAGCAGTAGGACTCTAGCTACGCAGTATTTT.

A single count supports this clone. As DNA, the CDR3 is TGTGCCAGCAAAGAAAGTGGGGAGGATTATCAGCCCCAGCATTTT. It is translated as CASKESGEDYQPQHF. V gene TRBV2 combines with J gene TRBJ1-5; D is unclear. Germline-derived CDR1 and CDR2 are SNHLY and FYNNEI. This CDR3 contains 15 residues. V was clipped by 7 bases and J by 5 bases, with 18 bases between them.

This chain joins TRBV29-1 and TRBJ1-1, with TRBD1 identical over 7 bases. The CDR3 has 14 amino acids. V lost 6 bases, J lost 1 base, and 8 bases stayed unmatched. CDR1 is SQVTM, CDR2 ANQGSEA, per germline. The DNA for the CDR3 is TGCAGCGTCCACCTGCGGGACAGGAACACTGAAGCTTTCTTT. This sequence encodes CSVHLRDRNTEAFF.

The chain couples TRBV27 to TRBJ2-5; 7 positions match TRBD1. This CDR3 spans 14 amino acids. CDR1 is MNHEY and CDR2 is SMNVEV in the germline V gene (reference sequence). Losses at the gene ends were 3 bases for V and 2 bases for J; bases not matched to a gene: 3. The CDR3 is CASSLPGQQETQYF. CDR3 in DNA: TGTGCCAGCAGTTTGCCGGGACAGCAAGAGACCCAGTACTTC.

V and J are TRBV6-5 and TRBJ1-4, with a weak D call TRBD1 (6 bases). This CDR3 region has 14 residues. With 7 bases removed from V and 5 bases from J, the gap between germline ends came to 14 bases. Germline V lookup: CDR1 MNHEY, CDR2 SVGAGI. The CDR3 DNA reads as TGTGCCAGCAACTCCCGTCAGGGGAATGAAAAACTGTTTTTT. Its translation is CASNSRQGNEKLFF.

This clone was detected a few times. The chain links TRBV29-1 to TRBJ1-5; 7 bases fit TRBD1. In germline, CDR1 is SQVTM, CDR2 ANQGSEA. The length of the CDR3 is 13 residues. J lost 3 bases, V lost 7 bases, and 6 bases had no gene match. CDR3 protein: CSGATGVNQPQHF. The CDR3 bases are TGCAGCGGCGCTACAGGGGTCAATCAGCCCCAGCATTTT.

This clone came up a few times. The CDR3 sequence: CASSSPRTSGSSYNEQFF. DNA of the CDR3: TGCGCCAGCAGCTCCCCAAGGACTAGCGGGAGCTCCTACAATGAGCAGTTCTTC. V is TRBV5-1 and J is TRBJ2-1; 13 bases fit TRBD2. Trimming removed 3 bases from V and 0 bases from J; junction bases left unmatched: 6. Germline V gives CDR1 SGHRS, CDR2 YFSETQ. The CDR3 has 18 amino acids.

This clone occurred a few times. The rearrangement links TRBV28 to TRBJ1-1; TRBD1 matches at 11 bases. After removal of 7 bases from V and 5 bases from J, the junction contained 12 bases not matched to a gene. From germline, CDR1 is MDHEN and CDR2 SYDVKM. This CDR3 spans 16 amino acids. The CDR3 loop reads CASTPPGQGARTEAFF. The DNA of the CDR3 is TGTGCCAGCACCCCCCCCGGACAGGGGGCCAGGACTGAAGCTTTCTTT.